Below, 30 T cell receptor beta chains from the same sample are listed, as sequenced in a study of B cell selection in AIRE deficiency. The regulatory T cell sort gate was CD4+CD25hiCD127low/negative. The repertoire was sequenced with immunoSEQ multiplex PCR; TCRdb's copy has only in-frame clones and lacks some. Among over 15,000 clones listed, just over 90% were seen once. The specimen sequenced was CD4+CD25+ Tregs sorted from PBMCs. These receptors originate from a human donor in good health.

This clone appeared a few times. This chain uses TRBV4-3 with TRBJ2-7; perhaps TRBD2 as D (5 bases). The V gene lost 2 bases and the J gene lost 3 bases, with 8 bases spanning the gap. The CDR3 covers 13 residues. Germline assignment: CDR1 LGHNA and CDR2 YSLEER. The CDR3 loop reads CASSQLSGYEQYF. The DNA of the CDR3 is TGCGCCAGCAGCCAACTCAGCGGCTACGAGCAGTACTTC.

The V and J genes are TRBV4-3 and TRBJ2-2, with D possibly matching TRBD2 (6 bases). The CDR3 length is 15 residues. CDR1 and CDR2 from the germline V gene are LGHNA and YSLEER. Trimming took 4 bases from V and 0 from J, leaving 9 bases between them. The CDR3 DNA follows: TGCGCCAGCAGCCCCGGGGGAACGAACACCGGGGAGCTGTTTTTT. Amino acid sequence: CASSPGGTNTGELFF.

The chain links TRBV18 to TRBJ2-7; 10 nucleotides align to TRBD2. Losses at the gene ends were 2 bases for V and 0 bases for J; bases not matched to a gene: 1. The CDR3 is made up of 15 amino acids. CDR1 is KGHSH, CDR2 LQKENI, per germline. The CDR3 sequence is CASSPSGRASYEQYF. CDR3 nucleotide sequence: TGTGCCAGCTCACCAAGCGGGAGGGCCTCCTACGAGCAGTACTTC.

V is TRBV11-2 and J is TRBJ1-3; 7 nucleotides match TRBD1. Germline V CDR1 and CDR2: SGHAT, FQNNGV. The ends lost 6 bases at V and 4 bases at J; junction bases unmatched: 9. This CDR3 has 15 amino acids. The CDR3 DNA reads TGTGCCAGCAGGACGACAGGGACGAAAGGAAACACCATATATTTT. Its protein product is CASRTTGTKGNTIYF.

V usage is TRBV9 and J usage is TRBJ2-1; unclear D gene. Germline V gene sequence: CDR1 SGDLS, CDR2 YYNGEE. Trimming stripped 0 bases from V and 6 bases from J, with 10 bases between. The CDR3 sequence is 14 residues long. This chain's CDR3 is CASSVDPRPNEQFF. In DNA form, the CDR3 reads TGTGCCAGCAGCGTAGACCCTAGACCCAATGAGCAGTTCTTC. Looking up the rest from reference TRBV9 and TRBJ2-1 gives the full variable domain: DSGVTQTPKHLITATGQRVTLRCSPRSGDLSVYWYQQSLDQGLQFLIQYYNGEERAKGNILERFSAQQFPDLHSELNLSSLELGDSALYFCASSVDPRPNEQFFGPGTRLTVL.

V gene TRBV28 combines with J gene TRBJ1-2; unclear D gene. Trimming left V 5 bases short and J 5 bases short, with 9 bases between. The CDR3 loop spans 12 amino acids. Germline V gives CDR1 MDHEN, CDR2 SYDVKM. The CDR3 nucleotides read TGTGCCAGCAGTGCGGGAATTTATGGCTACACCTTC. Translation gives CASSAGIYGYTF.

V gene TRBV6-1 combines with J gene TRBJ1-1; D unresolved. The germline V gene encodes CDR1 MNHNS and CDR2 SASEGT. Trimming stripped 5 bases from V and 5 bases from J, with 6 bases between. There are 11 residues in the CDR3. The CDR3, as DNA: TGTGCCAGCAGTTACGATACTGAAGCTTTCTTT. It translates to CASSYDTEAFF.

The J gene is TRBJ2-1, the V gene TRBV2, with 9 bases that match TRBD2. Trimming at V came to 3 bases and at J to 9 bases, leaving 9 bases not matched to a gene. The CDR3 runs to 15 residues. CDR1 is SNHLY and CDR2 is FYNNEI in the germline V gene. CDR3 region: CASSDRLAGLGEQFF. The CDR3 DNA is TGTGCCAGCAGTGATCGGCTAGCGGGACTAGGTGAGCAGTTCTTC.

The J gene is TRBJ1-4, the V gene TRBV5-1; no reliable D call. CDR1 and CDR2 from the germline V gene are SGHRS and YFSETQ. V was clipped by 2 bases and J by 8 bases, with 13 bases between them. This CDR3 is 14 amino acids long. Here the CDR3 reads CASSFRAPEEKLFF. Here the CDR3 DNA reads TGCGCCAGCAGCTTCCGGGCCCCGGAGGAAAAACTGTTTTTT.

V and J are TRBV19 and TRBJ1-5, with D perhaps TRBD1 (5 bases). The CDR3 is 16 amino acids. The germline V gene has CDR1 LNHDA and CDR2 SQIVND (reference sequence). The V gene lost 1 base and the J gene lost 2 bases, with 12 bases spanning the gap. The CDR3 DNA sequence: TGTGCCAGTAGTATAGTGGGGGGGAGAGGCAATCAGCCCCAGCATTTT. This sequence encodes CASSIVGGRGNQPQHF.

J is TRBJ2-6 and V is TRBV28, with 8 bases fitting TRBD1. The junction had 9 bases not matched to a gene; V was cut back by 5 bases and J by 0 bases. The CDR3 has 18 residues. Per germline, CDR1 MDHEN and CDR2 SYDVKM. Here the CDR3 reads CASSPPGQAVSGANVLTF. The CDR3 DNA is TGTGCCAGCAGTCCACCGGGACAGGCCGTCTCTGGGGCCAACGTCCTGACTTTC. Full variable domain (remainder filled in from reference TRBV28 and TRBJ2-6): DVKVTQSSRYLVKRTGEKVFLECVQDMDHENMFWYRQDPGLGLRLIYFSYDVKMKEKGDIPEGYSVSREKKERFSLILESASTNQTSMYLCASSPPGQAVSGANVLTFGAGSRLTVL.

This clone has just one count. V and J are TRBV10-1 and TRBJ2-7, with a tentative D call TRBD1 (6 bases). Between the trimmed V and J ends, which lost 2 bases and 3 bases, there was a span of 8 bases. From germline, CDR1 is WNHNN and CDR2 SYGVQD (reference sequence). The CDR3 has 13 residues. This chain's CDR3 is CASSEGRGYEQYF. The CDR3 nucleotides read TGCGCCAGCAGTGAGGGCAGGGGCTACGAGCAGTACTTC.

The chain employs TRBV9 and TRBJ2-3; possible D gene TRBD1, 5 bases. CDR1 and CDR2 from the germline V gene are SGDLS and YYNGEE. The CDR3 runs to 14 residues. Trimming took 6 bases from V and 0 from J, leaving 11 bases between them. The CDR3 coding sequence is TGTGCCAGCACCCAGGGTCCTAGCACAGATACGCAGTATTTT. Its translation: CASTQGPSTDTQYF.

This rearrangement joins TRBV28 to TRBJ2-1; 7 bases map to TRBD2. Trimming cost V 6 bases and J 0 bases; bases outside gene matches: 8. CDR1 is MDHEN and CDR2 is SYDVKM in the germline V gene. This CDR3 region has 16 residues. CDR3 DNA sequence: TGTGCCAGCAGAGGGAACGGGAGGAGCTCCTACAATGAGCAGTTCTTC. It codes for CASRGNGRSSYNEQFF.

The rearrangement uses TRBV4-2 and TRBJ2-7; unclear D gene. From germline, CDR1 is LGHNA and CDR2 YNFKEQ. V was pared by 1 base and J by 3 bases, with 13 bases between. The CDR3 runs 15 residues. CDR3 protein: CASSQVLKAYYEQYF. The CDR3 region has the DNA TGTGCCAGCAGCCAAGTGTTAAAAGCGTACTACGAGCAGTACTTC.

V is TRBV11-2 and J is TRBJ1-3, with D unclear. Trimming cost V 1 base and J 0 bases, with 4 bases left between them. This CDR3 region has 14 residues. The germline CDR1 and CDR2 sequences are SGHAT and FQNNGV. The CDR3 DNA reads TGTGCCAGCAGCTTAGTAAGCTCTGGAAACACCATATATTTT. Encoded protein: CASSLVSSGNTIYF.

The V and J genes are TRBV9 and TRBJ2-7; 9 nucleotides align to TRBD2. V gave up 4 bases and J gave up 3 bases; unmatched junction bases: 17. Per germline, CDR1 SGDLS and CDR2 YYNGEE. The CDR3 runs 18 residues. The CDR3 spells CASSPRMSGSGRDYEQYF. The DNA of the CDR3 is TGTGCCAGCAGCCCCCGGATGTCCGGTAGCGGGAGAGACTACGAGCAGTACTTC.

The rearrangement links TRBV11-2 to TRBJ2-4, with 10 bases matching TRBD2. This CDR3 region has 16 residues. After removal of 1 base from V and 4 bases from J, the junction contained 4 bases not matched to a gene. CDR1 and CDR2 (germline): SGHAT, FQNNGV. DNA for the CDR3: TGTGCCAGCAGCTTAGTAAGCGGGAGGGAGAAAAACATTCAGTACTTC. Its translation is CASSLVSGREKNIQYF.

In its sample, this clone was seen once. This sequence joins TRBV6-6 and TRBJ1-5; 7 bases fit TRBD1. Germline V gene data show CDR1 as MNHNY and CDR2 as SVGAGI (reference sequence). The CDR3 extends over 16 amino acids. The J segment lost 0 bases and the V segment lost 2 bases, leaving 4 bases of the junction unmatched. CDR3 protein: CASSYTGTVSNQPQHF. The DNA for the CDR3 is TGTGCCAGCAGTTACACCGGGACAGTTAGCAATCAGCCCCAGCATTTT.

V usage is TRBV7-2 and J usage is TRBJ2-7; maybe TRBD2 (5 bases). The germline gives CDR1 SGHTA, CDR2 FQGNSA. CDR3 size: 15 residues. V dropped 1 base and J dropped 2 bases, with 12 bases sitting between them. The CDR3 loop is CASSLVAGLTYEQYF. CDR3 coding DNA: TGTGCCAGCAGCTTAGTTGCGGGCTTAACCTACGAGCAGTACTTC.

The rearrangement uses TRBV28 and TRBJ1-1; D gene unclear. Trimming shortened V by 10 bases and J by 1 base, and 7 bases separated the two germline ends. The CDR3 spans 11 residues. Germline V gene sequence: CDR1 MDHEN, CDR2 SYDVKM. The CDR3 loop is CAISGNTEAFF. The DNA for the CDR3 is TGTGCCATTTCCGGGAACACTGAAGCTTTCTTT.

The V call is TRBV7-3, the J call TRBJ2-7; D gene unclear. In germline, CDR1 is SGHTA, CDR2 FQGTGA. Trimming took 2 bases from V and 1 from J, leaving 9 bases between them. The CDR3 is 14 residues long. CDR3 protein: CASSLSAGSYEQYF. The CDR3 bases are TGTGCCAGCAGCTTATCGGCAGGTTCCTACGAGCAGTACTTC.

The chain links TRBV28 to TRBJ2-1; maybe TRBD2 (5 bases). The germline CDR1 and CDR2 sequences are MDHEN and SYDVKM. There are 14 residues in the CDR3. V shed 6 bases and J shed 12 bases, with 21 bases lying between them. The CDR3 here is CASSPPGKVYGQFF. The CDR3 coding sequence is TGTGCCAGCAGCCCCCCGGGGAAGGTCTATGGGCAGTTCTTC. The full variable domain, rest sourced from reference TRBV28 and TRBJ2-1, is DVKVTQSSRYLVKRTGEKVFLECVQDMDHENMFWYRQDPGLGLRLIYFSYDVKMKEKGDIPEGYSVSREKKERFSLILESASTNQTSMYLCASSPPGKVYGQFFGPGTRLTVL.

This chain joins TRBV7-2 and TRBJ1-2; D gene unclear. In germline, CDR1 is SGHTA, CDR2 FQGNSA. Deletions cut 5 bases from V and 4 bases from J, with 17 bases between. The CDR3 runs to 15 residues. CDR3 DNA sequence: TGTGCCAGCAGCGCGGCCGACGGAAAGACCTATGGCTACACCTTC. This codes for CASSAADGKTYGYTF.

Written as DNA, the CDR3 is TGTGCCAGCAGCTTACCCTCTAGCGGGAACTCCTACAATGAGCAGTTCTTC. Its protein product is CASSLPSSGNSYNEQFF. The chain uses TRBV11-3 and TRBJ2-1, with 9 bases matching TRBD2. V lost 2 bases, J lost 0 bases, and 5 bases stayed unmatched. The CDR3 is 17 residues long. CDR1 is SGHNT, CDR2 YENEEA, per germline.

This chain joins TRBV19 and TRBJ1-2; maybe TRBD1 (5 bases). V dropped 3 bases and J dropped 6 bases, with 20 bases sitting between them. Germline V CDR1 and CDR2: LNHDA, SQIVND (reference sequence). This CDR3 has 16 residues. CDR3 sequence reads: CASSIAPGRGFNGYTF. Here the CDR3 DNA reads TGTGCCAGTAGTATCGCACCGGGACGGGGGTTTAATGGCTACACCTTC.

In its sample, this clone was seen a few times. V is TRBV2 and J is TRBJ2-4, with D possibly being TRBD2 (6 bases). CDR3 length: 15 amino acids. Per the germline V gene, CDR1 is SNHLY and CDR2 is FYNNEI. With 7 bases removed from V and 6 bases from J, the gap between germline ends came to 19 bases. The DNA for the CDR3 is TGTGCCAGCACGGAAAGCAAGGGAGGCGGAAACATTCAGTACTTC. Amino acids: CASTESKGGGNIQYF.

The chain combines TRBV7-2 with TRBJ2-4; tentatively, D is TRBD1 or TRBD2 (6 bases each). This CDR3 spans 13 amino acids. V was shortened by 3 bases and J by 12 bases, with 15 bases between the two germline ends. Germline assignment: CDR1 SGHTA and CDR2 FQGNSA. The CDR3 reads CASSFRGPVTQYF. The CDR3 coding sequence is TGTGCCAGCAGCTTCCGGGGGCCGGTAACTCAGTACTTC.

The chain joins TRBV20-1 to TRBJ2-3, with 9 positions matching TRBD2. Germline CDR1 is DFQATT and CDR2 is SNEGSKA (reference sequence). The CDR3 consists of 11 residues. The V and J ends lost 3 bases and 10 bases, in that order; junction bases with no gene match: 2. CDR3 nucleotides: TGCAGTGCTAGCGCGGGAGGGTCGCAGTATTTT. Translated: CSASAGGSQYF.

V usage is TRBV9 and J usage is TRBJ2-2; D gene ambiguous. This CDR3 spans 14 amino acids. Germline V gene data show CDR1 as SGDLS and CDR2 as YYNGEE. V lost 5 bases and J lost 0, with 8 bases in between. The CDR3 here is CASSGNPNTGELFF. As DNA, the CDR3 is TGTGCCAGCAGTGGGAACCCGAACACCGGGGAGCTGTTTTTT. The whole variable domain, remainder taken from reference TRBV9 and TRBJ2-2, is DSGVTQTPKHLITATGQRVTLRCSPRSGDLSVYWYQQSLDQGLQFLIQYYNGEERAKGNILERFSAQQFPDLHSELNLSSLELGDSALYFCASSGNPNTGELFFGEGSRLTVL.